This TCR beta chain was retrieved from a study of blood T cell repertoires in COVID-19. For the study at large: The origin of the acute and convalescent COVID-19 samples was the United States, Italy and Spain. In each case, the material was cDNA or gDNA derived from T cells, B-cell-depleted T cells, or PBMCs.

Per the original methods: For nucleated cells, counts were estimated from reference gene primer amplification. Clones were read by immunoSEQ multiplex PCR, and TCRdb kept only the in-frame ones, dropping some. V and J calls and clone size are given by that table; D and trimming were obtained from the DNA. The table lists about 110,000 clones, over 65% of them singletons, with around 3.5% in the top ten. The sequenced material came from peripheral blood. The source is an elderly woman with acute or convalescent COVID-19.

The CDR3: CAISDKGLGYEQYF. CDR3 nucleotide sequence: TGTGCCATCAGTGACAAAGGACTCGGCTACGAGCAGTACTTC. The V call is TRBV10-3, the J call TRBJ2-7; D is possibly TRBD2 (5 bases). The CDR3 extends over 14 amino acids. V was pared by 3 bases and J by 3 bases, with 12 bases between. Germline CDR1 reads ENHRY; CDR2 reads SYGVKD.